This T cell receptor (beta chain) was identified in a study of PD-1 blockade in mismatch repair-deficient tumors. On the study more broadly: All were previously treated, progressing patients with some twelve mismatch repair-deficient cancer types.

This CDR3 is 13 amino acids long. Germline V CDR1 and CDR2: SGHTA, FQGNSA. Trimming removed 3 bases from V and 1 base from J, with 7 bases in between. As concerns this clone: Its target is not known.

Every patient had mismatch repair deficiency by PCR or immunohistochemistry. Findings and limits, study-wide: Tumor-resident clones, often undetectable pretreatment in blood, expanded then contracted after pembrolizumab.

Sequenced by immunoSEQ multiplex PCR; TCRdb stores in-frame clones only, minus some. The table lists about 49,000 clones, around 77% of them singletons. The rearrangement links TRBV7-2 to TRBJ2-7; a possible D gene is TRBD2 (5 bases). Sequenced material: PBMCs, taken before pembrolizumab treatment. This clonotype originated in an adult with mismatch repair-deficient cancer. The CDR3 bases are TGTGCCAGCAGCTTCCGGGATTCCTACGAGCAGTACTTC. Its translation is CASSFRDSYEQYF.